The 3 T cell receptor beta chains below all came from one sample that was sequenced in a study. Each CDR3 protein is one row after TCRdb ran MiXCR on the 5' RACE reads. Of around 37,000 distinct CDR3 sequences listed, just under 30% are singletons. The sample comprised memory CD4+ T cells sorted from a lymph node. Subset described: memory CD4+ T cells, CD4+CD45RO+CD25-. The receptors were gathered from a female donor with breast cancer.

This chain joins TRBV3-1 and TRBJ1-2; no reliable D call. Trimming shortened V by 0 bases and J by 3 bases, and 17 bases separated the two germline ends. The V gene's germline CDR1 is LGHDT and CDR2 YNNKEL (reference sequence). The CDR3 consists of 17 residues. CDR3 in amino acids: CASSQDNDVSGDYGYTF. The CDR3 coding sequence is TGTGCCAGCAGCCAAGATAACGACGTGTCAGGTGACTATGGCTACACCTTC.

This clonotype was seen a handful of times. The chain couples TRBV4-3 to TRBJ2-5; possible D gene TRBD1, 7 bases. The CDR3 is 14 amino acids. Per the germline V gene, CDR1 is LGHNA and CDR2 is YSLEER. The V end was cut by 4 bases, the J end by 3 bases, with 12 bases between. Here the CDR3 DNA reads TGCGCCAGCAGCCTACAGGGGACTGAAGAGACCCAGTACTTC. Protein sequence: CASSLQGTEETQYF.

This clonotype was observed a few times. The V and J genes are TRBV28 and TRBJ2-7, with D perhaps matching TRBD1 (5 bases). There are 14 residues in the CDR3. V lost 2 bases, J lost 3 bases, and 11 bases lay in between. In germline, CDR1 is MDHEN, CDR2 SYDVKM. The CDR3 reads CASSLRARDYEQYF. In nucleotides, the CDR3 is TGTGCCAGCAGTTTAAGGGCCAGGGACTACGAGCAGTACTTC.